Below are 2 T cell receptor beta chains sequenced from a single sample in a study of blood T cell repertoires in COVID-19. TCRdb's table, derived via immunoSEQ multiplex PCR, lists solely in-frame clones and lacks some. Of approximately 210,000 clones listed, over 80% are singletons. Sequencing used peripheral blood. The receptors shown here come from a human donor in a cohort sampled during active COVID-19.

This sequence joins TRBV6-5 and TRBJ2-7, with D perhaps TRBD1 (5 bases). There are 12 residues in the CDR3. V was clipped by 5 bases and J by 3 bases, with 8 bases between them. Germline loops: CDR1 MNHEY, CDR2 SVGAGI. In DNA form, the CDR3 reads TGTGCCAGCAGTCTACAGGACTACGAGCAGTACTTC. Translated: CASSLQDYEQYF.

The gene calls are TRBV10-1 and TRBJ2-5; TRBD2 aligns across 11 bases. Germline trimming cut 6 bases from V and 0 bases from J; bases unmatched to any gene: 6. Per germline, CDR1 WNHNN and CDR2 SYGVQD (reference sequence). The length of the CDR3 is 16 residues. CDR3 DNA: TGCGCCAGCAGATTGGGACTAGCGGCTAACCAAGAGACCCAGTACTTC. Its protein is CASRLGLAANQETQYF.